This T cell receptor beta chain derives from a study of OX40 agonist ivuxolimab in advanced cancers. Note on this clone: The antigen is undetermined.

Regarding the study as a whole: Both blood CD4+ and CD8+ T cells showed clonal growth by week 6 at 0.1 to 3.0 mg/kg.

The protocol was immunoSEQ multiplex PCR, while the TCRdb copy is restricted to in-frame clones and leaves out a portion. The table shows over 70,000 clones, with around nine tenths occurring only once. V lost 5 bases to trimming and J lost 11 bases, with 13 bases between them. The CDR3 loop spans 11 amino acids. Germline CDR1 and CDR2: MNHEY and SMNVEV (reference sequence). Specimen: CD4+ or CD8+ T cells sorted from blood, collected in a trial of the OX40 agonist ivuxolimab. This receptor was taken from an adult with an advanced solid tumor such as melanoma, head and neck, liver or kidney cancer. V and J are TRBV27 and TRBJ2-7; D possibly corresponds to TRBD1 (6 bases). The CDR3 here is CASSKTGREYF. CDR3 nucleotide sequence: TGTGCCAGCAGTAAGACAGGCAGGGAGTACTTC.